The 21 T cell receptor beta chains given below trace back to one sample, sequenced in a study of T cell responses to AZD1222 COVID-19 vaccine. The protocol was immunoSEQ multiplex PCR, while the TCRdb copy is restricted to in-frame clones and leaves out a portion. The data show 200,000 to 250,000 clones, approximately 94% seen once. This sample comprised peripheral blood, obtained 28 days after the second dose of the MenACWY control vaccine. The receptors stem from an adult who received the MenACWY meningococcal vaccine as a control.

The chain carries TRBV20-1 and TRBJ1-6; D is perhaps TRBD1 (5 bases). The CDR3 extends over 13 amino acids. The V end lost 3 bases, the J end lost 6 bases, and 9 bases lay between the germline ends. The germline V gene encodes CDR1 DFQATT and CDR2 SNEGSKA (reference sequence). The CDR3 coding sequence is TGCAGTGCTAGTAGGGGAGGTAATTCACCCCTCCACTTT. Its translation is CSASRGGNSPLHF.

The chain has TRBV19 and TRBJ1-4, with a possible D match to TRBD1 (5 bases). The germline V gene has CDR1 LNHDA and CDR2 SQIVND (reference sequence). CDR3 length: 13 amino acids. The V end lost 5 bases, the J end lost 5 bases, and 9 bases lay between the germline ends. CDR3 sequence (DNA): TGTGCCAGTAGTTTGGGGCTGAATGAAAAACTGTTTTTT. As protein: CASSLGLNEKLFF.

The V call is TRBV25-1, the J call TRBJ1-5, with D hard to call. V gave up 1 base and J gave up 4 bases, with 5 bases separating them. The CDR3 runs 13 residues. Germline CDR1 is MGHDK and CDR2 is SYGVNS. The DNA for the CDR3 is TGTGCCAGCAGTGAATTGAGGAATCAGCCCCAGCATTTT. It specifies CASSELRNQPQHF.

The rearrangement uses TRBV11-2 and TRBJ2-2, with 8 bases aligning to TRBD2. V dropped 4 bases and J dropped 6; count of bases not matched to a gene: 7. The CDR3 extends over 15 amino acids. Germline V lookup: CDR1 SGHAT, CDR2 FQNNGV. The CDR3 DNA reads TGTGCCAGCAGCTCGCTGGGACTAGTAGCCGGGGAGCTGTTTTTT. It is translated as CASSSLGLVAGELFF.

The chain uses TRBV7-8 and TRBJ1-5; D is undetermined. Looked up from germline, CDR1 is SGHVS and CDR2 is FQNEAQ. CDR3 length: 12 amino acids. The V end lost 1 base, the J end lost 5 bases, and 3 bases lay between the germline ends. The CDR3 spells CASSLEDQPQHF. In nucleotides, the CDR3 is TGTGCCAGCAGCTTAGAAGATCAGCCCCAGCATTTT.

Written as DNA, the CDR3 is TGCGCCAGCAGTCAATCGGAGGGGGGCTGGTGCCCGAATAACTACAATGAGCAGTTCTTC. Amino acids: CASSQSEGGWCPNNYNEQFF. The rearrangement links TRBV23-1 to TRBJ2-1, with D possibly being TRBD1 or TRBD2 (6 bases each). TRBV23-1 is an ORF; its function is uncertain. The length of the CDR3 is 20 residues. The V gene lost 0 bases and the J gene lost 3 bases, with 24 bases spanning the gap.

The rearrangement joins TRBV6-5 to TRBJ1-2; no definite D call. In germline, CDR1 is MNHEY, CDR2 SVGAGI. CDR3 length: 14 residues. The V and J ends lost 7 bases and 8 bases respectively, with 20 bases between them. The CDR3 bases are TGTGCCAGCATGCTCGACGAAGGGCTCGAGGGCTACACCTTC. Protein sequence: CASMLDEGLEGYTF.

V is TRBV2 and J is TRBJ1-2, with D tentatively TRBD1 (5 bases). Germline V gives CDR1 SNHLY, CDR2 FYNNEI. V lost 8 bases and J lost 0, with 10 bases in between. The length of the CDR3 is 13 residues. The CDR3 protein is CASVRDPNYGYTF. For the CDR3, the DNA is TGTGCCAGCGTTAGGGACCCTAACTATGGCTACACCTTC.

The table lists this clone with a count of one. The chain combines TRBV6-5 with TRBJ1-2; maybe TRBD1 (5 bases). CDR3 length: 13 amino acids. Germline-derived CDR1 and CDR2 are MNHEY and SVGAGI. With 0 bases removed from V and 7 bases from J, the gap between germline ends came to 9 bases. The CDR3 DNA reads TGTGCCAGCAGTTACTCTTGGGGGAGTGGCTACACCTTC. Amino acid sequence: CASSYSWGSGYTF.

V and J are TRBV28 and TRBJ2-5; D is undetermined. The CDR3 loop spans 14 amino acids. CDR1 and CDR2 from the germline V gene are MDHEN and SYDVKM. V shed 2 bases and J shed 5 bases, with 12 bases lying between them. CDR3 sequence: CASSLPPNVETQYF. CDR3 in DNA: TGTGCCAGCAGTTTACCTCCCAATGTGGAGACCCAGTACTTC.

The genes are TRBV5-1 and TRBJ2-3; a possible D gene is TRBD2 (6 bases). CDR3 length: 16 amino acids. The germline V and J ends were trimmed by 1 base and 0 bases, with 12 bases remaining between them. CDR1 is SGHRS, CDR2 YFSETQ, per germline. CDR3 sequence (DNA): TGCGCCAGCAGCTTGAGTTCGGGGACTAGCACAGATACGCAGTATTTT. It translates to CASSLSSGTSTDTQYF.

The sample holds one count of this clone. This chain links TRBV6-5 with TRBJ2-2; the match to TRBD1 covers 7 bases. The trim removed 7 bases at V and 6 bases at J, leaving 8 bases unmatched. The CDR3 extends over 14 amino acids. CDR1 is MNHEY, CDR2 SVGAGI, per germline. The CDR3 here is CASILDRAAGELFF. In nucleotides, the CDR3 is TGTGCCAGCATCTTAGACAGGGCGGCCGGGGAGCTGTTTTTT.

This clone was seen just once. This chain uses TRBV6-5 with TRBJ2-2; D unresolved. V lost 0 bases to trimming and J lost 7 bases, with 6 bases between them. Germline V gives CDR1 MNHEY, CDR2 SVGAGI. CDR3 length equals 13 residues. CDR3 nucleotide sequence: TGTGCCAGCAGTTACTCGGGGATCGGGGAGCTGTTTTTT. Protein product: CASSYSGIGELFF.

The J gene is TRBJ2-7, the V gene TRBV4-1; possibly TRBD1 or TRBD2 for D (5 bases each). The CDR3 extends over 12 amino acids. The V gene's germline CDR1 is MGHRA and CDR2 YSYEKL. The ends were cut back, 1 base at V and 4 bases at J, with 5 bases in the middle. In DNA, the CDR3 is TGCGCCAGCAGCCAAGGGGGGTACGAGCAGTACTTC. Translating it yields CASSQGGYEQYF.

The J gene is TRBJ1-2, the V gene TRBV3-1 (or the pseudogene TRBV3-2); 9 bases are a match to TRBD1. The V and J ends lost 1 base and 7 bases, in that order; junction bases with no gene match: 7. Germline CDR1 LGHDT, CDR2 YNNKEL (reference sequence). The CDR3 loop spans 15 amino acids. Written as DNA, the CDR3 is TGTGCCAGCAGCCAAGTGGACAGGGGTTTGGGTGGCTACACCTTC. It encodes CASSQVDRGLGGYTF.

V and J are TRBV6-5 and TRBJ2-4, with D unclear. CDR1 MNHEY and CDR2 SVGAGI come from the germline V gene. Trimming left V 4 bases short and J 2 bases short, with 12 bases between. The CDR3 extends over 15 amino acids. The CDR3 sequence: CASSSHKDTKNIQYF. CDR3 bases: TGTGCCAGCAGTTCCCACAAAGATACCAAAAACATTCAGTACTTC.

This chain joins TRBV2 and TRBJ1-2, with D uncertain. Germline V gene data show CDR1 as SNHLY and CDR2 as FYNNEI. The CDR3 contains 13 residues. Deletions cut 7 bases from V and 2 bases from J, with 11 bases between. CDR3 protein: CASTETANYGYTF. The DNA for the CDR3 is TGTGCCAGCACCGAAACGGCAAACTATGGCTACACCTTC.

V gene TRBV12-5 combines with J gene TRBJ2-2; D is possibly TRBD2 (5 bases). This CDR3 spans 16 amino acids. Trimming cost V 5 bases and J 3 bases, with 16 bases left between them. Germline lookup yields CDR1 LGHNT and CDR2 FRNRAP. The DNA for the CDR3 is TGTGCTAGTGGTCCCGAGGGAACTTTACACACCGGGGAGCTGTTTTTT. Encoded protein: CASGPEGTLHTGELFF.

The rearrangement uses TRBV6-5 and TRBJ1-6; perhaps TRBD1 as D (5 bases). The germline V gene encodes CDR1 MNHEY and CDR2 SVGAGI. V was pared by 4 bases and J by 8 bases, with 15 bases between. This CDR3 comprises 15 residues. The CDR3 nucleotides are TGTGCCAGCAGTTCCCCGACAGAACCCTATTCACCCCTCCACTTT. Translated, it gives CASSSPTEPYSPLHF.

The chain carries TRBV5-5 and TRBJ2-7; D not resolved. The germline gives CDR1 SGHKS, CDR2 YYEKEE (reference sequence). The germline V and J ends were trimmed by 2 bases and 0 bases, with 9 bases remaining between them. The CDR3 totals 14 residues. The CDR3 sequence: CASSFGPTSYEQYF. The CDR3 DNA reads TGTGCCAGCAGCTTCGGGCCAACCTCCTACGAGCAGTACTTC.

V usage is TRBV2 and J usage is TRBJ2-1; D not resolved. The CDR3 has 13 amino acids. The V and J ends lost 2 bases and 7 bases respectively, with 9 bases between them. CDR1 is SNHLY and CDR2 is FYNNEI in the germline V gene. The CDR3 nucleotides read TGTGCCAGCAGTGAAATCGGGCTAAATGAGCAGTTCTTC. Its translation is CASSEIGLNEQFF.